This TCR beta chain appears in the sequencing data of a study of cytomegalovirus exposure and HLA in healthy donors. As concerns this clone: Its antigen is still unknown.

60 Vbeta and 13 Jbeta primers were used in PCR. Assay used: immunoSEQ multiplex PCR; TCRdb lists only in-frame clones, some missing. The sample contains around 53,000 clones, about three quarters of which appear only once. Study results and caveats: CMV serostatus stood as the only immune exposure information on hand. V- and J-gene trimming in TCR beta was tied to a missense DCLRE1C variant by an analysis performed later. A later analysis found most CMV-associated TCR beta chains apparently HLA-restricted.

The CDR3 runs to 15 residues. CDR1 is MNHEY, CDR2 SVGAGI, per germline. V gave up 10 bases and J gave up 5 bases; unmatched junction bases: 14. The material sequenced was PBMCs. V gene TRBV6-5 combines with J gene TRBJ2-5; TRBD2 aligns across 9 bases. The receptor was derived from a man younger than 35 in good health and CMV-seronegative. The CDR3 DNA reads TGTGCCACAGCAAGTAGAGCGGGAGGAGGGGAGACCCAGTACTTC. Its translation: CATASRAGGGETQYF.